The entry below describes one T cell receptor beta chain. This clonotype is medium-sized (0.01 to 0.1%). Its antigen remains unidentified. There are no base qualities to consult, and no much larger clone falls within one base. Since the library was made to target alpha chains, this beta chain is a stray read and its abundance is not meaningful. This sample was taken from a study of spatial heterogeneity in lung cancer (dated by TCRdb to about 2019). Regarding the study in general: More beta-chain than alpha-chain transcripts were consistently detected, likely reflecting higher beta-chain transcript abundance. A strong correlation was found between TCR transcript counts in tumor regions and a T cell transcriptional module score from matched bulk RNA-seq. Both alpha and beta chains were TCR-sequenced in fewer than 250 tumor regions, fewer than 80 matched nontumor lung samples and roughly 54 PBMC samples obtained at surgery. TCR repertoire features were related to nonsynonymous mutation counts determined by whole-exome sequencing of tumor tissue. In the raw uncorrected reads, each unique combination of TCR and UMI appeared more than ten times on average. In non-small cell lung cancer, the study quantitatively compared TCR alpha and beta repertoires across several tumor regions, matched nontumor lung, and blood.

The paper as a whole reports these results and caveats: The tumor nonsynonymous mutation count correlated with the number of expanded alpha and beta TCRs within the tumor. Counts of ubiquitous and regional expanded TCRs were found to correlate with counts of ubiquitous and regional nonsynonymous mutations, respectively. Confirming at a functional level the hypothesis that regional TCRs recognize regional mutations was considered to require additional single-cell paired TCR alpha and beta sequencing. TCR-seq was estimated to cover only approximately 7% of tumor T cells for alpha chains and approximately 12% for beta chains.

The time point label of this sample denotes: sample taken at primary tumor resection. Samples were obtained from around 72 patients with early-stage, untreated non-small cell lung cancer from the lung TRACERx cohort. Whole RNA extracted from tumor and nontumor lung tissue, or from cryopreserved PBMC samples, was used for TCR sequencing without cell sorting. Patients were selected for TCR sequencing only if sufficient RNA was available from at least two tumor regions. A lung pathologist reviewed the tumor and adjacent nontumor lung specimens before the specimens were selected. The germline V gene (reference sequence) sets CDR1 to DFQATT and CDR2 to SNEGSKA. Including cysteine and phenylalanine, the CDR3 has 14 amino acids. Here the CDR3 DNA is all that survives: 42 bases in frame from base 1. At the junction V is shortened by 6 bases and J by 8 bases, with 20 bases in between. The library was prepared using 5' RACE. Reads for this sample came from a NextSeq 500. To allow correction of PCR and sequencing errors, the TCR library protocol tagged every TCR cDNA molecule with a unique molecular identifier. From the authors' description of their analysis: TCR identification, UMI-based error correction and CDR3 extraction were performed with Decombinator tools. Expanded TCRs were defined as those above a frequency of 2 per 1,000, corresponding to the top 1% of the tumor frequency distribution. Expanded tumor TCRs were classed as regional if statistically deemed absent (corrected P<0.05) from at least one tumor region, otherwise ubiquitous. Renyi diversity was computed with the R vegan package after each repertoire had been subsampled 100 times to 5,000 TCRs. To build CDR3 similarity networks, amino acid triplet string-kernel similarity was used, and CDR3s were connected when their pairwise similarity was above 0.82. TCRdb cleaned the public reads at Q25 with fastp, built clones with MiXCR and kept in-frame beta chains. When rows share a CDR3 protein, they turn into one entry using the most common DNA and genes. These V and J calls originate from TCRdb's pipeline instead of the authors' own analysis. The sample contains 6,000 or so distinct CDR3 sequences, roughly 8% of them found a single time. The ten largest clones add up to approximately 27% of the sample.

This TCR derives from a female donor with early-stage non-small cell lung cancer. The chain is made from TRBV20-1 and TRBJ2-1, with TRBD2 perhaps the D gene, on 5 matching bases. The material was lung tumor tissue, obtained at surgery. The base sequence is TGCAGTGCGCAACCCGGGCTAGCAGGCCATGAGCAGTTCTTC. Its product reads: CSAQPGLAGHEQFF.